The rows below give T cell receptor beta chains drawn from one sample of a study of shared clonotypes between healthy human individuals. TCRdb's table, derived via immunoSEQ multiplex PCR, lists solely in-frame clones and lacks some. This sample yields 1.4 million or so clones, of which just under 99% are seen a single time; around 0.38% belongs to the top ten. The sequencing sample was made of naive CD4+ T cells sorted from blood. The receptors were sampled from a young man in good health. The CDR3 runs from the conserved cysteine through the conserved F or W. The D gene is left open where the match is weak. The listing skips clone size in some rows; elsewhere it reads once, few, many or a size class.

j_call: TRBJ2-5
d_call: -
clone_size: -
v_call: TRBV30
cdr3_nt: TGTGCCTGGAGTGAGAGTGGGGAGACCCAGTACTTC
cdr3_aa: CAWSESGETQYF

j_call: TRBJ2-2
d_call: -
clone_size: -
v_call: TRBV12-5
cdr3_nt: TGTGCTAGTGGTTCCACAGCCTCTTCGAACACCGGGGAGCTGTTTTTT
cdr3_aa: CASGSTASSNTGELFF

j_call: TRBJ2-3
d_call: TRBD1
clone_size: -
v_call: TRBV13
cdr3_nt: TGTGCCAGCAGCACGGGACAGCCATCCAGCACAGATACGCAGTATTTT
cdr3_aa: CASSTGQPSSTDTQYF

j_call: TRBJ2-2
d_call: -
clone_size: once
v_call: TRBV6-5
cdr3_nt: TGTGCCAGCAGCTCGGCAGTCTCCACCGGGGAGCTGTTTTTT
cdr3_aa: CASSSAVSTGELFF

j_call: TRBJ1-5
d_call: -
clone_size: -
v_call: TRBV6-5
cdr3_nt: TGTGCCAGCAGTTACCACCGAGGGGGGGATCAGCCCCAGCATTTT
cdr3_aa: CASSYHRGGDQPQHF

j_call: TRBJ2-1
d_call: TRBD2
clone_size: -
v_call: TRBV9
cdr3_nt: TGTGCCAGCAACCTCGGGACTAGCGGGAACAATGAGCAGTTCTTC
cdr3_aa: CASNLGTSGNNEQFF

j_call: TRBJ1-2
d_call: TRBD1
clone_size: -
v_call: TRBV5-4
cdr3_nt: TGTGCCAGCAGCAGGACAGGACGAGCTAACTATGGCTACACCTTC
cdr3_aa: CASSRTGRANYGYTF

j_call: TRBJ2-7
d_call: -
clone_size: -
v_call: TRBV6-1
cdr3_nt: TGTGCCAGCAGTGCCCAGAGAGCGGTGAGCTCCTACGAGCAGTACTTC
cdr3_aa: CASSAQRAVSSYEQYF

j_call: TRBJ2-3
d_call: TRBD2
clone_size: -
v_call: TRBV9
cdr3_nt: TGTGCCAGCAGCGCCAGCGGGAGTAAACGGGGCACAGATACGCAGTATTTT
cdr3_aa: CASSASGSKRGTDTQYF

j_call: TRBJ2-5
d_call: -
clone_size: -
v_call: TRBV5-1
cdr3_nt: TGCGCCAGCAGCTTGGCCGGAAGAGAGACCCAGTACTTC
cdr3_aa: CASSLAGRETQYF

j_call: TRBJ1-4
d_call: -
clone_size: -
v_call: TRBV5-1
cdr3_nt: TGCGCCAGCAGCTTTGACGGGAGGGAAGAAAAACTGTTTTTT
cdr3_aa: CASSFDGREEKLFF

j_call: TRBJ2-7
d_call: TRBD2
clone_size: -
v_call: TRBV5-5
cdr3_nt: TGTGCCAGCAGCCTTGATTTAGGCGGGAGGGCGTACGAGCAGTACTTC
cdr3_aa: CASSLDLGGRAYEQYF

j_call: TRBJ2-7
d_call: -
clone_size: -
v_call: TRBV6-5
cdr3_nt: TGTGCCAGCAGTTCTACAGGGTCCTACGAGCAGTACTTC
cdr3_aa: CASSSTGSYEQYF

j_call: TRBJ1-2
d_call: -
clone_size: -
v_call: TRBV9
cdr3_nt: TGTGCCAGCAGTGCGGAGCACTATGGCTACACCTTC
cdr3_aa: CASSAEHYGYTF

j_call: TRBJ2-2
d_call: -
clone_size: -
v_call: TRBV27
cdr3_nt: TGTGCCAGCAGGGAACAGGGCCTCGGGCTAGCGGCGAACACCGGGGAGCTGTTTTTT
cdr3_aa: CASREQGLGLAANTGELFF

j_call: TRBJ1-3
d_call: TRBD1
clone_size: once
v_call: TRBV9
cdr3_nt: TGTGCCAGCAGTGGAGGAACCGGGACAGGGAGAGGAAACACCATATATTTT
cdr3_aa: CASSGGTGTGRGNTIYF

j_call: TRBJ2-5
d_call: -
clone_size: -
v_call: TRBV5-1
cdr3_nt: TGCGCCAGCAGTTCTCCCTCTACGGGCGAGACCCAGTACTTC
cdr3_aa: CASSSPSTGETQYF

j_call: TRBJ2-7
d_call: -
clone_size: -
v_call: TRBV7-3
cdr3_nt: TGTGCCAGCAGCTTAAGCAGGAATAACGAGCAGTACTTC
cdr3_aa: CASSLSRNNEQYF

j_call: TRBJ2-1
d_call: -
clone_size: -
v_call: TRBV6-1
cdr3_nt: TGTGCCAGCAGTGAATCTACGGGAGTGAGTGAGCAGTTCTTC
cdr3_aa: CASSESTGVSEQFF

j_call: TRBJ2-2
d_call: -
clone_size: -
v_call: TRBV2
cdr3_nt: TGTGCCAGCGCTTTTAGGACGGCGAACACCGGGGAGCTGTTTTTT
cdr3_aa: CASAFRTANTGELFF

j_call: TRBJ2-2
d_call: -
clone_size: -
v_call: TRBV6-5
cdr3_nt: TGTGCCAGCAGTTATTTCAGCTCGGGCACCGGGGAGCTGTTTTTT
cdr3_aa: CASSYFSSGTGELFF

j_call: TRBJ2-1
d_call: -
clone_size: -
v_call: TRBV19
cdr3_nt: TGTGCCAGTAGTATAGAGGGGACTTTTCCGTTCTTC
cdr3_aa: CASSIEGTFPFF

j_call: TRBJ2-7
d_call: -
clone_size: -
v_call: TRBV18
cdr3_nt: TGTGCCAGCTCACCACTTGGACGTTACGAGCAGTACTTC
cdr3_aa: CASSPLGRYEQYF

j_call: TRBJ2-7
d_call: TRBD2
clone_size: once
v_call: TRBV7-9
cdr3_nt: TGTGCCAGCAGCCCTCGACTAGCGGGTGCCTACGAGCAGTACTTC
cdr3_aa: CASSPRLAGAYEQYF

j_call: TRBJ2-5
d_call: TRBD2
clone_size: -
v_call: TRBV5-1
cdr3_nt: TGCGCCAGCAACCCAGCGGGAAGCGAGACCCAGTACTTC
cdr3_aa: CASNPAGSETQYF

j_call: TRBJ1-1
d_call: -
clone_size: -
v_call: TRBV2
cdr3_nt: TGTGCCAGCAGTGAAATGTTTGGACCGACTGAAGCTTTCTTT
cdr3_aa: CASSEMFGPTEAFF

j_call: TRBJ2-1
d_call: TRBD2
clone_size: -
v_call: TRBV5-1
cdr3_nt: TGCGCCAGCAGCTTGGCGAGCGGGAGCTCCTACAATGAGCAGTTCTTC
cdr3_aa: CASSLASGSSYNEQFF

j_call: TRBJ2-3
d_call: -
clone_size: -
v_call: TRBV10-3
cdr3_nt: TGTGCCATCAGTGAGAGACAGGGAGGGGTCACAGATACGCAGTATTTT
cdr3_aa: CAISERQGGVTDTQYF

j_call: TRBJ2-7
d_call: -
clone_size: -
v_call: TRBV28
cdr3_nt: TGTGCCTTACAGGACCCAAACTCCTACGAGCAGTACTTC
cdr3_aa: CALQDPNSYEQYF

j_call: TRBJ1-4
d_call: TRBD1
clone_size: -
v_call: TRBV2
cdr3_nt: TGTGCCAGCAGACCCGACAGGGCTGAAAAACTGTTTTTT
cdr3_aa: CASRPDRAEKLFF

j_call: TRBJ2-2
d_call: TRBD1
clone_size: -
v_call: TRBV27
cdr3_nt: TGTGCCAGCAGACCCGGGACAGACTCATTCACAGTGGCCGGGGAGCTGTTTTTT
cdr3_aa: CASRPGTDSFTVAGELFF

j_call: TRBJ2-1
d_call: -
clone_size: -
v_call: TRBV5-1
cdr3_nt: TGCGCCAGCAGCTTGGGGTCGGAACGGGATGAGCAGTTCTTC
cdr3_aa: CASSLGSERDEQFF

j_call: TRBJ2-3
d_call: -
clone_size: -
v_call: TRBV5-1
cdr3_nt: TGCGCCAGCAGCTTGGCGCGGCAGGGCACAGATACGCAGTATTTT
cdr3_aa: CASSLARQGTDTQYF

j_call: TRBJ2-7
d_call: TRBD2
clone_size: -
v_call: TRBV5-4
cdr3_nt: TGTGCCAGCAGCCCCTGGCGGGAGGGGTACGAGCAGTACTTC
cdr3_aa: CASSPWREGYEQYF

j_call: TRBJ2-5
d_call: TRBD2
clone_size: once
v_call: TRBV5-1
cdr3_nt: TGCGCCAGCAGCTTGGGAGCGGGAGTCCACCAAGAGACCCAGTACTTC
cdr3_aa: CASSLGAGVHQETQYF

j_call: TRBJ2-1
d_call: -
clone_size: -
v_call: TRBV7-9
cdr3_nt: TGTGCCAGCAGCCAAGGACAGTACAATGAGCAGTTCTTC
cdr3_aa: CASSQGQYNEQFF

j_call: TRBJ2-5
d_call: TRBD2
clone_size: -
v_call: TRBV5-1
cdr3_nt: TGCGCCAGCAGCACTGGACTAGCGGGAGTGCAAGAGACCCAGTACTTC
cdr3_aa: CASSTGLAGVQETQYF

j_call: TRBJ1-5
d_call: -
clone_size: -
v_call: TRBV28
cdr3_nt: TGTGCCAGCAGTTTAGGGGTAAGCAATCAGCCCCAGCATTTT
cdr3_aa: CASSLGVSNQPQHF

j_call: TRBJ1-4
d_call: -
clone_size: -
v_call: TRBV5-5
cdr3_nt: TGTGCCAGCAGGAAGGGGGGGAATAATGAAAAACTGTTTTTT
cdr3_aa: CASRKGGNNEKLFF

j_call: TRBJ2-2
d_call: TRBD2
clone_size: -
v_call: TRBV27
cdr3_nt: TGTGCCAGCAGTCCAGGACTAGCGGGGACCTCCACCGGGGAGCTGTTTTTT
cdr3_aa: CASSPGLAGTSTGELFF

j_call: TRBJ2-7
d_call: -
clone_size: -
v_call: TRBV29-1
cdr3_nt: TGCAGCGTTGCCCCCCGACTAGGGGCCTACGAGCAGTACTTC
cdr3_aa: CSVAPRLGAYEQYF

j_call: TRBJ2-1
d_call: -
clone_size: -
v_call: TRBV23-1
cdr3_nt: TGCGCCAGCAGTCAATGCCCTAAGGAGTACAATGAGCAGTTCTTC
cdr3_aa: CASSQCPKEYNEQFF

j_call: TRBJ2-3
d_call: TRBD1
clone_size: -
v_call: TRBV19
cdr3_nt: TGTGCCAGTAGTGGAGGACAGGGCACAGATACGCAGTATTTT
cdr3_aa: CASSGGQGTDTQYF

j_call: TRBJ1-2
d_call: -
clone_size: -
v_call: TRBV6-1
cdr3_nt: TGTGCCAGCAGTGAAGCCGGAAACTATGGCTACACCTTC
cdr3_aa: CASSEAGNYGYTF

j_call: TRBJ2-3
d_call: TRBD2
clone_size: -
v_call: TRBV28
cdr3_nt: TGTGCCAGCAGGCTAGCGGGATACACAGATACGCAGTATTTT
cdr3_aa: CASRLAGYTDTQYF

j_call: TRBJ2-7
d_call: -
clone_size: -
v_call: TRBV19
cdr3_nt: TGTGCCAGTAGTATTCGGGGTACGGACTACGAGCAGTACTTC
cdr3_aa: CASSIRGTDYEQYF

j_call: TRBJ2-1
d_call: -
clone_size: once
v_call: TRBV4-2
cdr3_nt: TGTGCCAGCAGCCAAGACTTCGGCACCATCAGCGGAGGAGACAATGAGCAGTTCTTC
cdr3_aa: CASSQDFGTISGGDNEQFF

j_call: TRBJ2-1
d_call: -
clone_size: -
v_call: TRBV10-3
cdr3_nt: TGTGCCATCAGTGAAAGGTGGAAAGACAATGAGCAGTTCTTC
cdr3_aa: CAISERWKDNEQFF

j_call: TRBJ1-1
d_call: TRBD1
clone_size: -
v_call: TRBV7-9
cdr3_nt: TGTGCCAGCAGCCTCCGGACAGGCGGCACTGAAGCTTTCTTT
cdr3_aa: CASSLRTGGTEAFF

j_call: TRBJ2-2
d_call: -
clone_size: -
v_call: TRBV28
cdr3_nt: TGTGCCAGCAGGAATGACCCGAACACCGGGGAGCTGTTTTTT
cdr3_aa: CASRNDPNTGELFF

j_call: TRBJ1-1
d_call: -
clone_size: -
v_call: TRBV10-2
cdr3_nt: TGCGCCAGCAGTGAGTCTGACCTGAACACTGAAGCTTTCTTT
cdr3_aa: CASSESDLNTEAFF

j_call: TRBJ2-5
d_call: -
clone_size: -
v_call: TRBV5-1
cdr3_nt: TGCGCCAGCAGGGCGGAACCACAAGAGACCCAGTACTTC
cdr3_aa: CASRAEPQETQYF

j_call: TRBJ1-1
d_call: -
clone_size: -
v_call: TRBV7-3
cdr3_nt: TGTGCCAGCAGACGCGGACCTTCAACGGCGAACACTGAAGCTTTCTTT
cdr3_aa: CASRRGPSTANTEAFF